This entry describes one TCR beta chain. The antigen remains unidentified. The data belong to a study of T cell repertoires in cytomegalovirus infection. Across the study: Based on public TCR beta signatures, there were indications of CMV infection and of a matching HLA type.

Overall study results and limits: What dominated the ex vivo response were HLA-C-restricted CMV-specific TCR beta clonotypes.

TCRdb re-called the reads with MiXCR, one entry per CDR3 protein. Of approximately 600,000 distinct CDR3 sequences listed, 40% are singletons. Sequencing was performed on cultured PBMCs, taken from culture after CMV antigen stimulation. This clonotype was obtained from a human donor in good health (CMV status not recorded). Some clones in this sample may be carry-over from other donors' samples.

CDR3 in DNA: TGCAGCGTTGAAGATCCGAAGTACACTGAAGCTTTCTTT. This gives the protein CSVEDPKYTEAFF. The V call is TRBV29-1, the J call TRBJ1-1; D call uncertain. Trimming took off 0 bases at V and 3 bases at J, with 8 bases between the two ends. This CDR3 comprises 13 residues. Germline V gene lookup returns CDR1 SQVTM and CDR2 ANQGSEA.